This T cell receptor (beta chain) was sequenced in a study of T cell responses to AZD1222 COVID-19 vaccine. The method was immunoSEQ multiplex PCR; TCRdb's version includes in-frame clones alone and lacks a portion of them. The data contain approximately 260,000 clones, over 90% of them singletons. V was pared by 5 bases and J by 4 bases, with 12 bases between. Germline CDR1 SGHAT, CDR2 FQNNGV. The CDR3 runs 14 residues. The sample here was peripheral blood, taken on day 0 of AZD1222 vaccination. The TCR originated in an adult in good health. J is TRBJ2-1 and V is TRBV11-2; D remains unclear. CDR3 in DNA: TGTGCCAGCAGCCCCCGCCTCCGGTACAATGAGCAGTTCTTC. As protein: CASSPRLRYNEQFF.